Following are 5 T cell receptor beta chains from one sample sequenced in a study of preoperative IRX-2 immunotherapy in early breast cancer. Method: immunoSEQ multiplex PCR; TCRdb's copy keeps in-frame clones and lacks some. The profile shows 43,000 or so clones, about 95% of them singletons. Sample treatment: preoperative locoregional IRX-2 cytokine immunotherapy. The sequences come from tumor tissue, collected after IRX-2 immunotherapy. The source of these receptors is a human donor with breast cancer.

The chain carries TRBV10-2 and TRBJ2-5; D is perhaps TRBD2 (5 bases). V gave up 6 bases and J gave up 2 bases, with 10 bases separating them. CDR3 length equals 13 residues. CDR1 is WSHSY and CDR2 is SAAADI in the germline V gene. CDR3 nucleotide sequence: TGCGCCAGCAGGTTAGGGAGACAAGAGACCCAGTACTTC. Its protein is CASRLGRQETQYF.

The rearrangement links TRBV29-1 to TRBJ2-7, with D unresolved. Germline CDR1 is SQVTM and CDR2 is ANQGSEA. Trimming took 6 bases from V and 0 from J, leaving 9 bases between them. CDR3 length: 12 amino acids. The CDR3 DNA follows: TGCAGCGTGCAACAGAGCTCCTACGAGCAGTACTTC. Translated: CSVQQSSYEQYF.

The chain has TRBV29-1 and TRBJ2-7; D may be TRBD1 (5 bases). V lost 3 bases to trimming and J lost 4 bases, with 13 bases between them. The CDR3 has 13 amino acids. Per germline, CDR1 SQVTM and CDR2 ANQGSEA. The CDR3 DNA follows: TGCAGCGTTGACGAAGGGGTTCAATACGAGCAGTACTTC. Residues: CSVDEGVQYEQYF.

V is TRBV19 and J is TRBJ2-7, with D possibly being TRBD1 (6 bases). Germline CDR1 and CDR2: LNHDA and SQIVND (reference sequence). The CDR3 contains 15 residues. Trimming left V 4 bases short and J 6 bases short, with 19 bases between. The CDR3 DNA is TGTGCCAGTAGTACCCAAACAGGGTGGAACGCCGAGCAGTACTTC. Amino acids: CASSTQTGWNAEQYF.

The rearrangement joins TRBV6-1 to TRBJ1-5, with 11 bases that match TRBD1. Germline V gene data show CDR1 as MNHNS and CDR2 as SASEGT. Trimming cost V 2 bases and J 1 base; bases outside gene matches: 7. The CDR3 spans 18 residues. CDR3: CASSEWLDRGRSNQPQHF. The DNA of the CDR3 is TGTGCCAGCAGTGAATGGTTGGACAGGGGGCGAAGCAATCAGCCCCAGCATTTT.